This TCR beta chain is drawn from a study of blood T cell repertoires in COVID-19. Study information: Nucleic acid was either cDNA or gDNA, and it came from T cells, B-cell-depleted T cells, or PBMCs.

Seattle patient enrollment occurred during active infection, with longitudinal follow-up thereafter. The CDR3 length is 16 residues. V lost 1 base and J lost 0, with 7 bases in between. CDR1 and CDR2 (germline): LGHDT, YNNKEL (reference sequence). Using immunoSEQ multiplex PCR, the repertoire was profiled, and TCRdb retains in-frame clones only, with some absent. The sample shows 85,000 to 100,000 clones, about 86% of them seen only once. Sample: peripheral blood. V is TRBV3-1 (or the pseudogene TRBV3-2) and J is TRBJ1-6; D is undetermined. This TCR derives from a man in his fifties with COVID-19, enrolled during active disease. The CDR3 region is CASSQGINSYNSPLHF. The CDR3 DNA follows: TGTGCCAGCAGCCAAGGTATTAACTCCTATAATTCACCCCTCCACTTT.